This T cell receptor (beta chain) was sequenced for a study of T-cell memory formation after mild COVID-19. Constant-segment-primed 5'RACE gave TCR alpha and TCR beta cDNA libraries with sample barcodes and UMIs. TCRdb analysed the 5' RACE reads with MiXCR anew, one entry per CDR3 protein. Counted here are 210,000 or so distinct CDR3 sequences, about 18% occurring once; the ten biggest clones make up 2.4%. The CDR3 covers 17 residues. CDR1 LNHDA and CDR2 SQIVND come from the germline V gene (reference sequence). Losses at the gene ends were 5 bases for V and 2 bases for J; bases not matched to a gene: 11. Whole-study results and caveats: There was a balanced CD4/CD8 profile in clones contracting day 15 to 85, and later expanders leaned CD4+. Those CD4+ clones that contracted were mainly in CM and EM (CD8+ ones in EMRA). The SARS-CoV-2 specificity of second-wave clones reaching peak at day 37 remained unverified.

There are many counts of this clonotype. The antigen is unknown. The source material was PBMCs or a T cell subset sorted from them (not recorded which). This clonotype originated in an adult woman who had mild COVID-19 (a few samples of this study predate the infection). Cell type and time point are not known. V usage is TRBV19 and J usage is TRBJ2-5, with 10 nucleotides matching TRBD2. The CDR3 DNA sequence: TGTGCCAGTAGTCCTGGGACTAGCGCAACTCTACAAGAGACCCAGTACTTC. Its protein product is CASSPGTSATLQETQYF.